This passage covers 29 T cell receptor beta chains from one sample sequenced in a study of cytomegalovirus exposure and HLA in healthy donors. 13 Jbeta primers and 60 Vbeta primers were used for the PCR. TCRdb's copy holds only in-frame clones and misses some; the assay was immunoSEQ multiplex PCR. Seen here are about 160,000 clones, 77% observed once, and the top ten hold 3.7%. The material sequenced was PBMCs. The receptors derive from a man under 40 in good health and CMV-seropositive.

The chain uses TRBV30 and TRBJ2-1; D may be TRBD2 (5 bases). V was cut by 1 base and J by 8 bases, with 6 bases left in between. This CDR3 has 11 residues. From germline, CDR1 is GTSNPN and CDR2 SVGIG (reference sequence). DNA for the CDR3: TGTGCCTGGAGTGGAGGGCATGAGCAGTTCTTC. Translated: CAWSGGHEQFF.

This clone was counted between two and nine times. The rearrangement links TRBV5-1 to TRBJ2-3; D perhaps matches TRBD2 (5 bases). This CDR3 contains 17 residues. Trimming shortened V by 1 base and J by 3 bases, and 18 bases separated the two germline ends. Per the germline V gene, CDR1 is SGHRS and CDR2 is YFSETQ. Here the CDR3 DNA reads TGCGCCAGCAGCTTGCCTTGGGGATCGGGATGGACAGATACGCAGTATTTT. Translation: CASSLPWGSGWTDTQYF.

The chain uses TRBV6-1 and TRBJ2-2; D may be TRBD2 (7 bases). The CDR3 loop spans 15 amino acids. Trimming stripped 8 bases from V and 6 bases from J, with 19 bases between. CDR1 and CDR2 from the germline V gene are MNHNS and SASEGT. The CDR3, as DNA: TGTGCCAGCGGTCTTGGGGGGGGCCGGGCCGGGGAGCTGTTTTTT. Translating gives CASGLGGGRAGELFF.

The chain links TRBV2 to TRBJ2-7; D perhaps matches TRBD1 (6 bases). Germline CDR1 reads SNHLY; CDR2 reads FYNNEI. The CDR3 contains 14 residues. Trimming stripped 6 bases from V and 3 bases from J, with 15 bases between. The CDR3 nucleotides read TGTGCCAGCAGAAAAGGGGGAAACCGCTACGAGCAGTACTTC. Translation gives CASRKGGNRYEQYF.

With respect to this clone: Within the sample, other DNA sequences also encode this same CDR3. This sequence joins TRBV19 and TRBJ2-7, with 7 bases aligning to TRBD1. CDR1 is LNHDA and CDR2 is SQIVND in the germline V gene (reference sequence). Trimming took 3 bases from V and 3 from J; bases not matched to a gene: 5. The CDR3 is made up of 14 amino acids. The CDR3 here is CASSMGQGVYEQYF. For the CDR3, the DNA is TGTGCCAGTAGTATGGGCCAGGGGGTCTACGAGCAGTACTTC.

V usage is TRBV14 and J usage is TRBJ2-1, with TRBD1 identical over 11 bases. J lost 5 bases, V lost 0 bases, and 9 bases had no gene match. This CDR3 is built from 18 residues. Germline V gene lookup returns CDR1 SGHDN and CDR2 FVKESK. DNA for the CDR3: TGTGCCAGCAGCCAAGATTCAGTCGGACAGGGGGCGAACAATGAGCAGTTCTTC. It is translated as CASSQDSVGQGANNEQFF.

V usage is TRBV18 and J usage is TRBJ1-1; no reliable D call. V lost 1 base and J lost 5, with 14 bases in between. Looked up from germline, CDR1 is KGHSH and CDR2 is LQKENI. This CDR3 region has 15 residues. The CDR3 DNA is TGTGCCAGCTCACCACTGGGCAGGCGCGGGACTGAAGCTTTCTTT. Its translation: CASSPLGRRGTEAFF.

The chain has TRBV5-1 and TRBJ2-7; 7 bases are shared with TRBD1. Unmatched junction bases numbered 3, after V lost 0 bases and J lost 0 bases. The CDR3 consists of 15 residues. Germline-derived CDR1 and CDR2 are SGHRS and YFSETQ. The CDR3 is CASSLVGTVSYEQYF. The DNA of the CDR3 is TGCGCCAGCAGCTTGGTAGGGACAGTCTCCTACGAGCAGTACTTC. Complete variable domain (other parts from reference TRBV5-1 and TRBJ2-7): KAGVTQTPRYLIKTRGQQVTLSCSPISGHRSVSWYQQTPGQGLQFLFEYFSETQRNKGNFPGRFSGRQFSNSRSEMNVSTLELGDSALYLCASSLVGTVSYEQYFGPGTRLTVT.

The V gene is TRBV4-1, the J gene TRBJ2-5, with 11 bases that match TRBD1. Per the germline V gene, CDR1 is MGHRA and CDR2 is YSYEKL. V gave up 4 bases and J gave up 5 bases; unmatched junction bases: 3. The CDR3 length is 14 residues. DNA for the CDR3: TGCGCCAGCAGCCGAGGACAGGGGGCCGAGACCCAGTACTTC. Translating gives CASSRGQGAETQYF.

This rearrangement joins TRBV6-5 to TRBJ1-1; no reliable D call. The germline V gene has CDR1 MNHEY and CDR2 SVGAGI. V was cut by 2 bases and J by 1 base, with 8 bases left in between. CDR3 length equals 14 residues. CDR3 amino acids: CASSYLLSNTEAFF. Here the CDR3 DNA reads TGTGCCAGCAGTTACCTACTCTCGAACACTGAAGCTTTCTTT.

The genes are TRBV7-9 and TRBJ2-3; D gene unclear. V was clipped by 2 bases and J by 2 bases, with 8 bases between them. Germline V gene lookup returns CDR1 SEHNR and CDR2 FQNEAQ (reference sequence). CDR3 length: 14 residues. CDR3 nucleotides: TGTGCCAGCAGCTTATTGGGCTCCACAGATACGCAGTATTTT. As protein: CASSLLGSTDTQYF.

This clone was picked up a small number of times. The chain employs TRBV12-5 and TRBJ2-5; TRBD2 is a possible D gene (7 bases). Between the trimmed V and J ends, which lost 4 bases and 5 bases, there was a span of 20 bases. This CDR3 region has 16 residues. CDR1 and CDR2 from the germline V gene are LGHNT and FRNRAP. The CDR3 sequence: CASGSPSWGGRETQYF. The CDR3 DNA follows: TGTGCTAGTGGTTCCCCTTCGTGGGGGGGCCGGGAGACCCAGTACTTC.

The V gene is TRBV5-1, the J gene TRBJ2-7; TRBD1 matches 8 bases. The CDR3 extends over 14 amino acids. CDR1 is SGHRS and CDR2 is YFSETQ in the germline V gene. With 3 bases clipped from V and 6 bases from J, the junction kept 8 bases outside the gene matches. CDR3 sequence: CASSSDREISEQYF. The CDR3 bases are TGCGCCAGCAGCTCGGACAGGGAAATTAGCGAGCAGTACTTC. The whole variable domain, filled in from reference TRBV5-1 and TRBJ2-7, reads KAGVTQTPRYLIKTRGQQVTLSCSPISGHRSVSWYQQTPGQGLQFLFEYFSETQRNKGNFPGRFSGRQFSNSRSEMNVSTLELGDSALYLCASSSDREISEQYFGPGTRLTVT.

This clone occurred a few times. The CDR3, as DNA: TGTGCCAGCAGCGTAGACAGCCCTAGCACAGATACGCAGTATTTT. This translates into CASSVDSPSTDTQYF. The chain recombines TRBV9 with TRBJ2-3; D uncertain. The CDR3 is made up of 15 amino acids. Germline values: CDR1 SGDLS, CDR2 YYNGEE. Between the trimmed V and J ends, which lost 0 bases and 0 bases, there was a span of 8 bases.

This clone was seen just once. The CDR3 sequence: CASSFSGQNTGELFF. CDR3 in DNA: TGTGCCAGCAGCTTTTCGGGACAGAACACCGGGGAGCTGTTTTTT. The chain has TRBV9 and TRBJ2-2; tentative D call: TRBD1 (6 bases). CDR3 length equals 15 residues. V was cut by 4 bases and J by 1 base, with 11 bases left in between. Germline values: CDR1 SGDLS, CDR2 YYNGEE.

V is TRBV19 and J is TRBJ1-2, with D possibly matching TRBD1 (6 bases). V was shortened by 2 bases and J by 0 bases, with 13 bases between the two germline ends. CDR1 is LNHDA and CDR2 is SQIVND in the germline V gene (reference sequence). This CDR3 is 16 amino acids long. CDR3 region: CASSIYFDRPNYGYTF. The CDR3 region has the DNA TGTGCCAGTAGTATATATTTCGACAGGCCTAACTATGGCTACACCTTC.

V is TRBV18 and J is TRBJ2-7; 10 positions match TRBD1. Germline V gives CDR1 KGHSH, CDR2 LQKENI. There are 15 residues in the CDR3. J was trimmed by 3 bases and V by 3 bases; bases with no gene match: 5. The CDR3 nucleotides read TGTGCCAGCTCACCCACCGGGACAGGGGTCTACGAGCAGTACTTC. It specifies CASSPTGTGVYEQYF.

The V and J genes are TRBV19 and TRBJ2-7; possibly TRBD1 for D (6 bases). The V gene's germline CDR1 is LNHDA and CDR2 SQIVND (reference sequence). V was trimmed by 5 bases and J by 7 bases, leaving 18 bases between them. This CDR3 has 14 residues. CDR3 bases: TGTGCCAGTAGTCCTCGGAACAGGGTCTCGGAGCAGTACTTC. It codes for CASSPRNRVSEQYF.

V usage is TRBV6-1 and J usage is TRBJ1-6; no clear D. V lost 1 base and J lost 8, with 9 bases in between. In germline, CDR1 is MNHNS, CDR2 SASEGT. The CDR3 extends over 14 amino acids. This chain's CDR3 is CASSEVIRDSPLHF. In nucleotides, the CDR3 is TGTGCCAGCAGTGAAGTAATCCGGGATTCACCCCTCCACTTT.

The chain has TRBV5-5 and TRBJ1-5; a possible D gene is TRBD1 (6 bases). This CDR3 spans 16 amino acids. Germline CDR1 and CDR2: SGHKS and YYEKEE (reference sequence). V was trimmed by 3 bases and J by 2 bases, leaving 15 bases between them. The CDR3, as DNA: TGTGCCAGCAGCTCCGAGGGGGGGCGAGGCAATCAGCCCCAGCATTTT. Amino acid sequence: CASSSEGGRGNQPQHF.

The chain couples TRBV6-1 to TRBJ2-2; maybe TRBD2 (7 bases). Trimming removed 0 bases at V and 7 bases at J, with 15 bases between. Germline-derived CDR1 and CDR2 are MNHNS and SASEGT. This CDR3 comprises 16 residues. CDR3 nucleotide sequence: TGTGCCAGCAGTGAAGCAGGGGGGGCGCAAGTCGGGGAGCTGTTTTTT. Translation gives CASSEAGGAQVGELFF.

The J gene is TRBJ2-7, the V gene TRBV5-1, with 10 bases that match TRBD1. The CDR3 extends over 14 amino acids. The V gene end was trimmed by 4 bases and the J gene end by 5 bases; junction bases not matched to a gene: 6. Looked up from germline, CDR1 is SGHRS and CDR2 is YFSETQ. The CDR3 reads CASSRGTGEDEQYF. The DNA for the CDR3 is TGCGCCAGCAGCCGCGGGACAGGGGAAGACGAGCAGTACTTC. The whole variable domain, filled in from reference TRBV5-1 and TRBJ2-7, reads KAGVTQTPRYLIKTRGQQVTLSCSPISGHRSVSWYQQTPGQGLQFLFEYFSETQRNKGNFPGRFSGRQFSNSRSEMNVSTLELGDSALYLCASSRGTGEDEQYFGPGTRLTVT.

The V call is TRBV27, the J call TRBJ1-1; no definite D call. CDR3 length: 14 residues. Per the germline V gene, CDR1 is MNHEY and CDR2 is SMNVEV (reference sequence). V lost 0 bases, J lost 0 bases, and 5 bases lay in between. The CDR3 nucleotides read TGTGCCAGCAGTTTATCCACAATGAACACTGAAGCTTTCTTT. Translation gives CASSLSTMNTEAFF.

The chain has TRBV6-5 and TRBJ1-2; no clear D. There are 12 residues in the CDR3. Trimming cost V 6 bases and J 5 bases, with 10 bases left between them. The germline gives CDR1 MNHEY, CDR2 SVGAGI. DNA for the CDR3: TGTGCCAGCAGCAATGGAGGGTATGGCTACACCTTC. Translation: CASSNGGYGYTF.

This clone was counted once. V and J are TRBV30 and TRBJ2-5; 13 positions agree with TRBD2. V trimming: 0 bases; J trimming: 4 bases; junction bases outside the gene matches: 8. The CDR3 runs to 17 residues. The germline CDR1 and CDR2 sequences are GTSNPN and SVGIG (reference sequence). The CDR3 DNA is TGTGCCTGGAGTGTACGAAGGACTAGCGGGGGCTCAGAGACCCAGTACTTC. This encodes CAWSVRRTSGGSETQYF.

This chain links TRBV7-9 with TRBJ1-5, with 9 positions matching TRBD1. V was clipped by 5 bases and J by 4 bases; unmatched bases: 6. Looked up from germline, CDR1 is SEHNR and CDR2 is FQNEAQ (reference sequence). The CDR3 loop spans 15 amino acids. Written as DNA, the CDR3 is TGTGCCAGCAGCCAGACAGGGGGAGGGAATCAGCCCCAGCATTTT. This sequence encodes CASSQTGGGNQPQHF.

The gene calls are TRBV6-4 and TRBJ2-1; perhaps TRBD2 as D (6 bases). CDR3 size: 14 residues. CDR1 MRHNA and CDR2 SNTAGT come from the germline V gene. Trimming removed 1 base at V and 9 bases at J, with 13 bases between. This CDR3 reads CASSDCGVRGEQFF. The CDR3 coding sequence is TGTGCCAGCAGTGACTGCGGGGTTAGGGGTGAGCAGTTCTTC.

The genes are TRBV29-1 and TRBJ1-1; D not certain. The CDR3 length is 14 residues. V was clipped by 7 bases and J by 1 base, with 16 bases between them. The germline V gene has CDR1 SQVTM and CDR2 ANQGSEA. The CDR3 DNA follows: TGCAGCGCCCGTCAAGACACTTCGAACACTGAAGCTTTCTTT. This codes for CSARQDTSNTEAFF.

This chain connects TRBV7-2 to TRBJ1-6; no reliable D call. Trimming took 5 bases from V and 5 from J, leaving 10 bases between them. The CDR3 loop spans 14 amino acids. Per the germline V gene, CDR1 is SGHTA and CDR2 is FQGNSA. CDR3 bases: TGTGCCAGCAGCCCCGACTACCATAATTCACCCCTCCACTTT. This codes for CASSPDYHNSPLHF.